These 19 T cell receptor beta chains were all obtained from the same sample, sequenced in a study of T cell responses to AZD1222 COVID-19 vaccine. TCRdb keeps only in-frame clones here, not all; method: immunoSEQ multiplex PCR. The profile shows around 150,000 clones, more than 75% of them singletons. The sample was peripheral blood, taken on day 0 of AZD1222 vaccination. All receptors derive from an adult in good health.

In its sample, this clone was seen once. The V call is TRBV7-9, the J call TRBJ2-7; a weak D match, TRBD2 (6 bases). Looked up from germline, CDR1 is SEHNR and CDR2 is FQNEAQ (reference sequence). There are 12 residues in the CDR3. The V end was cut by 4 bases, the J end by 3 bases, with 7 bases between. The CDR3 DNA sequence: TGTGCCAGCAGCTCGACTAGCTACGAGCAGTACTTC. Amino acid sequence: CASSSTSYEQYF.

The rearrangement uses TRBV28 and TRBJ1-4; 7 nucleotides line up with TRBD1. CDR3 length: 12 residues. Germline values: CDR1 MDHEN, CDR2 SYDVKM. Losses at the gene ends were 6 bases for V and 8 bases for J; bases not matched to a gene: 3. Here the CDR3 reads CASSPGGEKLFF. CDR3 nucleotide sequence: TGTGCCAGCAGCCCAGGGGGGGAAAAACTGTTTTTT.

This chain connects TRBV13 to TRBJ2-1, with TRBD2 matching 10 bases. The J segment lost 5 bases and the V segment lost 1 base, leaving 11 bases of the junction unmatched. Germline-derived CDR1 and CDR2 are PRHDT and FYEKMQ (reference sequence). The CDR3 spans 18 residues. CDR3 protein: CASSLASGRARSDNEQFF. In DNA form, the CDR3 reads TGTGCCAGCAGCTTAGCCAGCGGGAGGGCCCGGAGTGACAATGAGCAGTTCTTC. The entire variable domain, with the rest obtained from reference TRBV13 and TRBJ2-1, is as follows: AAGVIQSPRHLIKEKRETATLKCYPIPRHDTVYWYQQGPGQDPQFLISFYEKMQSDKGSIPDRFSAQQFSDYHSELNMSSLELGDSALYFCASSLASGRARSDNEQFFGPGTRLTVL.

The CDR3 protein is CASETGNYGYTF. CDR3 nucleotide sequence: TGTGCCAGCGAGACAGGGAACTATGGCTACACCTTC. The V gene is TRBV28, the J gene TRBJ1-2, with 7 positions matching TRBD1. The CDR3 loop spans 12 amino acids. V shed 8 bases, J shed 2 bases, and the junction held 2 bases outside the gene matches. Per the germline V gene, CDR1 is MDHEN and CDR2 is SYDVKM.

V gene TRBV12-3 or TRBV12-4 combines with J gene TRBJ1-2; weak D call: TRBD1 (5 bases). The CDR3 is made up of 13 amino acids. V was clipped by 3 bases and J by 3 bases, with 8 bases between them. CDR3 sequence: CASSFLGDYGYTF. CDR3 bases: TGTGCCAGCAGTTTTTTAGGGGACTATGGCTACACCTTC.

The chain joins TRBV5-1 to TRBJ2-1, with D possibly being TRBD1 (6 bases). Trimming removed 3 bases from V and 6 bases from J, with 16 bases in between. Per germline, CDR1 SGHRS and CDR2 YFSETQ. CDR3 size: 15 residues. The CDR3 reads CASSSLVGGSNEQFF. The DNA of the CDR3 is TGCGCCAGCAGCTCTCTAGTTGGGGGCTCCAATGAGCAGTTCTTC.

The chain's CDR3 is CASSYSQGISNSPLHF. CDR3 DNA: TGTGCCAGCAGTTACTCGCAAGGGATCTCTAATTCACCCCTCCACTTT. This chain connects TRBV6-5 to TRBJ1-6; D is uncertain. The CDR3 runs to 16 residues. Per germline, CDR1 MNHEY and CDR2 SVGAGI. V was clipped by 0 bases and J by 6 bases, with 12 bases between them.

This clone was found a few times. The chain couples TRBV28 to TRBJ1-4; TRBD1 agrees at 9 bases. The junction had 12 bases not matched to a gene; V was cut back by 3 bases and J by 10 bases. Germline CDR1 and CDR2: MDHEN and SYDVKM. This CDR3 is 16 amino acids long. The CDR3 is CASSFKVWTGEAKLFF. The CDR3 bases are TGTGCCAGCAGTTTTAAGGTGTGGACAGGGGAGGCAAAACTGTTTTTT.

The CDR3 bases are TGTGCCAGCACCGCAGGGGGCAGTACCGTCGGGGCCAAAAACATTCAGTACTTC. It encodes CASTAGGSTVGAKNIQYF. J is TRBJ2-4 and V is TRBV28; the match to TRBD1 covers 8 bases. Germline CDR1 reads MDHEN; CDR2 reads SYDVKM. The V segment lost 7 bases and the J segment 1 base; nucleotides outside the gene matches: 15. The CDR3 runs to 18 residues.

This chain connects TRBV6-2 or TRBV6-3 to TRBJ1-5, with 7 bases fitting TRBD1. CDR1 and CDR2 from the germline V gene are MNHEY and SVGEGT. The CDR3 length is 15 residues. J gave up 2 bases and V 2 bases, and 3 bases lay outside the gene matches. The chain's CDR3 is CASSYPTGGNQPQHF. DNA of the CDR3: TGTGCCAGCAGTTACCCCACAGGGGGCAATCAGCCCCAGCATTTT.

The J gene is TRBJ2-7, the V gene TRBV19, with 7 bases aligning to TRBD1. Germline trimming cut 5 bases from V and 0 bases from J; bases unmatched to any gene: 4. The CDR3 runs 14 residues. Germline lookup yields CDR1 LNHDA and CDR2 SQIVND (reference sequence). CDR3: CASSRAGGSYEQYF. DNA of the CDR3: TGTGCCAGTAGTCGGGCAGGGGGCTCCTACGAGCAGTACTTC.

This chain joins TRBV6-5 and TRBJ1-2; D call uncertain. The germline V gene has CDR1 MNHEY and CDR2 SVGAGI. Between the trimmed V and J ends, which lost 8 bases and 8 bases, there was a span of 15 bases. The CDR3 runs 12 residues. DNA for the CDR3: TGTGCCAGCTGCACCCGGGGTCGGGGCTACACCTTC. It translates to CASCTRGRGYTF.

The CDR3 bases are TGTGCCAGCAGCCAAGATCGAACGGTGAGGGGGGCTATGGGTACTGAAGCTTTCTTT. Translating gives CASSQDRTVRGAMGTEAFF. The V and J genes are TRBV3-1 (or the pseudogene TRBV3-2) and TRBJ1-1; D possibly corresponds to TRBD1 (6 bases). CDR1 and CDR2 from the germline V gene are LGHDT and YNNKEL (reference sequence). This CDR3 is 19 amino acids long. V was cut by 0 bases and J by 5 bases, with 25 bases left in between.

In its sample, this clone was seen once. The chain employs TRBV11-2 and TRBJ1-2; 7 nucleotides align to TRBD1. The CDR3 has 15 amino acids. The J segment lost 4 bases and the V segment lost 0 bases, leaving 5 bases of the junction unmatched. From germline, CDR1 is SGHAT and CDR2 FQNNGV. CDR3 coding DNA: TGTGCCAGCAGCTTAGATCGAGGGACAGCCTATGGCTACACCTTC. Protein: CASSLDRGTAYGYTF.

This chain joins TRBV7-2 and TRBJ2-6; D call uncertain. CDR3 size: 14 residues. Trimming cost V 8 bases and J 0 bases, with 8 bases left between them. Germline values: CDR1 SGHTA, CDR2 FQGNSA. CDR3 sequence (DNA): TGTGCCAGCGGACGGAACTCTGGGGCCAACGTCCTGACTTTC. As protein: CASGRNSGANVLTF.

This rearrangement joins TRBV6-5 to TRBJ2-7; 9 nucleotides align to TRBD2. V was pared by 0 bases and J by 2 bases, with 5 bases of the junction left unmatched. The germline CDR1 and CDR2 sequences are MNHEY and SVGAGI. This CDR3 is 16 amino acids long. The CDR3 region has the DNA TGTGCCAGCAGTTACTCGAACAGCGGGAGGACCTACGAGCAGTACTTC. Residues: CASSYSNSGRTYEQYF.

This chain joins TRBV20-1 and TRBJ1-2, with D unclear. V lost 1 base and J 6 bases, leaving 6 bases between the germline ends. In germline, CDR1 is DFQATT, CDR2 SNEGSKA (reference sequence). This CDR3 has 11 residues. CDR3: CSARVGDGYTF. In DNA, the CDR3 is TGCAGTGCTAGAGTTGGGGATGGCTACACCTTC.

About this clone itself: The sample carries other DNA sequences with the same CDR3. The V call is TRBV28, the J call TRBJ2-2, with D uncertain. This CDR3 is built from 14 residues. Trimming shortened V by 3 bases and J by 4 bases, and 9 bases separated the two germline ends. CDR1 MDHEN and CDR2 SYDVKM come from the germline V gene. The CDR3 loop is CASSLGRVTGELFF. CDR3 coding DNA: TGTGCCAGCAGTTTGGGAAGGGTCACCGGGGAGCTGTTTTTT.

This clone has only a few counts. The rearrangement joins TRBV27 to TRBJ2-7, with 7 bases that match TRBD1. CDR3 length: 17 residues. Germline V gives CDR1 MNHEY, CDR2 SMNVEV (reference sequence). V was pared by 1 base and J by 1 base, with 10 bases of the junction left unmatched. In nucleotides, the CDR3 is TGTGCCAGCAGTTTATACCCCCCGGGACAGTCGTCCTACGAGCAGTACTTC. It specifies CASSLYPPGQSSYEQYF.